The present T cell receptor (beta chain) was sequenced within a study of T cell responses to AZD1222 COVID-19 vaccine (dated by TCRdb to 2020 to 2023). With respect to the entire study: AZD1222 recipients with second doses at about 4 weeks or about 12 weeks were pooled, because spike-specific TCR depth and breadth did not differ between schedules. A total of just over 230 trial participants underwent TCR sequencing, of whom nearly 210 received two doses of AZD1222 and 26 received two doses of the MenACWY control vaccine. Trial participants were enrolled by age into 18-55, 56-69 and 70-plus year subgroups, with about 150, 28 and 57 TCR-sequenced participants respectively.

Broad study findings and their caveats: The 56-69-year group was small, and its depth increase did not reach significance, likely because of low power. A significant rise in spike-specific TCR breadth and depth was observed after two AZD1222 doses relative to day 0 and relative to MenACWY recipients. Reportedly, almost half of the unique spike-specific TCRs recognized epitopes lying outside the regions that are mutated in the B.1.351 and B.1.1.7 variants. Because no samples from the day 14 peak response were available, repertoires could be characterized only after the peak T cell response. Most participants were white British and females outnumbered males, and the authors suggested that clonal diversity may have been underestimated. CD4 TCRs associated with the vaccine covered the entire spike protein, and the dominant responses were in regions 160-218 and 743-854. Conclusions about previously exposed vaccinees were limited because only six AZD1222 recipients were SARS-CoV-2 seropositive at baseline.

Deletion took 8 bases off V and 4 bases off J, with a span of 18 bases between the germline ends. The CDR3 runs 15 amino acids, cysteine and phenylalanine included. The DNA shown is the 45-base CDR3, in frame from base 1. CDR1 and CDR2 were assigned from the germline V gene as MNHEY and SVGAGI. Read against the paper, the sample's time point label means: baseline before first vaccination. Vaccinee samples came from UK trials COV001 and COV002, including a single-blind randomized controlled phase 2/3 trial of AZD1222 (ChAdOx1 nCoV-19) in healthy adults. For TCRbeta chain sequencing, PBMC samples from trial participants were taken at day 0 and at day 28 after the second dose. The CDR3 regions of human TCRbeta chains were analyzed by immunosequencing. The study's processing was this. TCRs in the repertoires were compared against a reference library of SARS-CoV-2-specific TCRs that had been generated with the MIRA antigen-specificity platform. Breadth was defined as the fraction of unique TCRs that were SARS-CoV-2-associated, and depth was defined as the fraction of total T cells that were SARS-CoV-2-associated. Each spike-specific TCR was assigned to its reactive spike region and to a CD4 or CD8 class using the MIRA data. Log10-transformed breadth and depth values were compared by one-way ANOVA with Sidak's multiple comparisons tests. TCRdb took this table from immuneACCESS and kept in-frame rearrangements with V and J called. Such tables lack part of the clones; where checked against another copy, unresolved V genes explain under half of the gap, and the rest is unexplained. That table gives V, J and clone size, and the DNA gave D and trimming. In this sample the table shows about 120,000 clones, around nine tenths of which occur a single time. Together, the top ten hold roughly 1.3% of the sample.

Turning to this clone: The clone's antigen remains unknown. The record has no base qualities; no much larger clone is one base away.

The sequence came from an adult in good health. The V and J segments used are TRBV6-5 and TRBJ2-1; TRBD2 is a possible D gene, resting on 5 matching bases. The sample here was peripheral blood, taken on day 0 of AZD1222 vaccination. The CDR3 reads as follows: CASLPRVGVYNEQFF. The DNA reads as follows: TGTGCCAGCCTTCCGAGGGTCGGGGTTTACAATGAGCAGTTCTTC.